The next 9 T cell receptor beta chains were all read from a single sample in a study of cytomegalovirus exposure and HLA in healthy donors. 60 Vbeta and 13 Jbeta primers were used in PCR. Profiling relied on immunoSEQ multiplex PCR, and the TCRdb table lists in-frame clones only, not all of them. Here the sample spans about 130,000 clones, approximately 80% being singletons. Sample: PBMCs. These receptor sequences come from a man aged 35 to 55 in good health and CMV-seronegative.

This clone has only one observation. This rearrangement joins TRBV9 to TRBJ1-4, with 7 positions matching TRBD1. The trim removed 3 bases at V and 7 bases at J, leaving 6 bases unmatched. The CDR3 contains 14 residues. CDR1 is SGDLS and CDR2 is YYNGEE in the germline V gene. The chain's CDR3 is CASSAGGNGEKLFF. In DNA, the CDR3 is TGTGCCAGCAGCGCAGGGGGGAATGGTGAAAAACTGTTTTTT.

This chain joins TRBV9 and TRBJ1-5; possible D gene TRBD1, 5 bases. The CDR3 consists of 16 residues. The germline gives CDR1 SGDLS, CDR2 YYNGEE. The V end was cut by 2 bases, the J end by 3 bases, with 15 bases between. The CDR3 bases are TGTGCCAGCAGCGTTGGGGACTCAGGGATCAATCAGCCCCAGCATTTT. It is translated as CASSVGDSGINQPQHF.

The chain uses TRBV10-3 and TRBJ1-5; 7 bases line up with TRBD1. The length of the CDR3 is 15 residues. Germline assignment: CDR1 ENHRY and CDR2 SYGVKD. The ends lost 11 bases at V and 0 bases at J; junction bases unmatched: 10. The CDR3 DNA sequence: TGTGCCTCCAGGCGGGGGGACAGTAGCAATCAGCCCCAGCATTTT. This translates into CASRRGDSSNQPQHF.

The rearrangement uses TRBV28 and TRBJ1-2; 8 bases are a match to TRBD1. Germline V gene sequence: CDR1 MDHEN, CDR2 SYDVKM. The CDR3 has 15 residues. V trimming: 3 bases; J trimming: 8 bases; junction bases outside the gene matches: 11. CDR3 nucleotide sequence: TGTGCCAGCAGTTTTTCGACAGGGGTAACAATCGGCTACACCTTC. This gives the protein CASSFSTGVTIGYTF.

The J gene is TRBJ1-5, the V gene TRBV9; weak D call: TRBD1 (6 bases). The germline gives CDR1 SGDLS, CDR2 YYNGEE. Trimming left V 4 bases short and J 0 bases short, with 11 bases between. This CDR3 comprises 15 residues. CDR3: CASSPTGSSNQPQHF. The CDR3 DNA reads as TGTGCCAGCAGCCCCACAGGGAGTAGCAATCAGCCCCAGCATTTT. The complete variable domain, with remaining parts taken from reference TRBV9 and TRBJ1-5, reads DSGVTQTPKHLITATGQRVTLRCSPRSGDLSVYWYQQSLDQGLQFLIQYYNGEERAKGNILERFSAQQFPDLHSELNLSSLELGDSALYFCASSPTGSSNQPQHFGDGTRLSIL.

The J gene is TRBJ2-5, the V gene TRBV7-2, with 7 positions matching TRBD2. After removal of 3 bases from V and 11 bases from J, the junction contained 12 bases not matched to a gene. There are 14 residues in the CDR3. From germline, CDR1 is SGHTA and CDR2 FQGNSA. This CDR3 reads CASSFGGTNSMQYF. In DNA, the CDR3 is TGTGCCAGCAGCTTCGGGGGGACCAACTCGATGCAGTACTTC.

CDR3 nucleotides: TGTGCCAGTCAGGGCGCGAACACCGGGGAGCTGTTTTTT. Translating gives CASQGANTGELFF. The chain is built from TRBV2 and TRBJ2-2; TRBD1 might be the D (5 bases). Per the germline V gene, CDR1 is SNHLY and CDR2 is FYNNEI. The V end lost 9 bases, the J end lost 0 bases, and 8 bases lay between the germline ends. CDR3 size: 13 residues.

The chain employs TRBV28 and TRBJ1-4; a weak D match, TRBD1 (5 bases). Germline CDR1 MDHEN, CDR2 SYDVKM. The CDR3 runs 16 residues. V lost 3 bases, J lost 0 bases, and 11 bases lay in between. CDR3 protein: CASSFQGGPTNEKLFF. CDR3 nucleotide sequence: TGTGCCAGCAGTTTTCAGGGTGGTCCAACTAATGAAAAACTGTTTTTT.

The chain employs TRBV28 and TRBJ2-1; perhaps TRBD1 as D (5 bases). The CDR3 covers 13 residues. Trimming shortened V by 1 base and J by 6 bases, and 7 bases separated the two germline ends. CDR1 is MDHEN, CDR2 SYDVKM, per germline. The CDR3 region is CASSLFRGNEQFF. DNA of the CDR3: TGTGCCAGCAGTTTATTTAGGGGCAATGAGCAGTTCTTC.